Below are 20 T cell receptor beta chains sequenced from a single sample in a study of CD8+ T cells in alopecia areata. The treatment was: oral pan-JAK inhibitor, 5-10 mg twice daily. cDNA serving as the sequencing template came from extracted, reverse transcribed RNA. The assay was immunoSEQ multiplex PCR, and TCRdb's table has in-frame clones only and misses some. The repertoire consists of some 95,000 clones, with around 47% occurring once and the leading ten covering roughly a sixth. Sequencing used CD8+ T cells sorted from blood, obtained at week 24, from a patient treated with tofacitinib. Source of these receptors: a human donor with alopecia areata.

The chain links TRBV19 to TRBJ2-4; TRBD2 agrees at 11 bases. Germline V lookup: CDR1 LNHDA, CDR2 SQIVND (reference sequence). This CDR3 is 15 amino acids long. After removal of 10 bases from V and 8 bases from J, the junction contained 13 bases not matched to a gene. The CDR3: CATQEASGRLDIQYF. As DNA, the CDR3 is TGTGCCACCCAGGAGGCTAGCGGGAGGTTAGACATTCAGTACTTC.

The table lists this clone with a few counts. The rearrangement joins TRBV5-6 to TRBJ1-1; unclear D gene. The V end was cut by 1 base, the J end by 8 bases, with 9 bases between. The germline gives CDR1 SGHDT, CDR2 YYEEEE. This CDR3 comprises 12 residues. CDR3 sequence: CASSLFRSEAFF. DNA of the CDR3: TGTGCCAGCAGCTTGTTCAGATCCGAAGCTTTCTTT.

V gene TRBV15 combines with J gene TRBJ2-2, with 9 bases matching TRBD2. V was pared by 4 bases and J by 5 bases, with 5 bases of the junction left unmatched. CDR3 length equals 15 residues. The V gene's germline CDR1 is LNHNV and CDR2 YYDKDF (reference sequence). CDR3 amino acids: CATSMGLAVTGELFF. CDR3 bases: TGTGCCACCAGCATGGGACTAGCAGTGACCGGGGAGCTGTTTTTT.

The CDR3 spells CASSGGVPAGPQETQYF. The CDR3 bases are TGTGCCAGCAGCGGAGGGGTCCCGGCGGGACCACAAGAGACCCAGTACTTC. V and J are TRBV13 and TRBJ2-5; D perhaps matches TRBD2 (6 bases). V lost 5 bases, J lost 2 bases, and 21 bases lay in between. CDR1 is PRHDT and CDR2 is FYEKMQ in the germline V gene (reference sequence). The CDR3 extends over 17 amino acids.

The chain links TRBV27 to TRBJ2-7; 12 bases match TRBD2. The J segment lost 0 bases and the V segment lost 5 bases, leaving 8 bases of the junction unmatched. The CDR3 runs to 17 residues. Looked up from germline, CDR1 is MNHEY and CDR2 is SMNVEV (reference sequence). The CDR3 region has the DNA TGTGCCAGCAGTCCCCGGGGACTAGCGGGCGCCTCCTACGAGCAGTACTTC. Translation: CASSPRGLAGASYEQYF.

The gene calls are TRBV25-1 and TRBJ1-2; D perhaps matches TRBD1 (5 bases). Germline-derived CDR1 and CDR2 are MGHDK and SYGVNS. There are 15 residues in the CDR3. Trimming stripped 0 bases from V and 3 bases from J, with 11 bases between. The CDR3 region has the DNA TGTGCCAGCAGTGAATATTCAGGGTTTCACTATGGCTACACCTTC. The encoded protein is CASSEYSGFHYGYTF.

The rearrangement joins TRBV6-1 to TRBJ1-5, with 7 bases that match TRBD1. V lost 6 bases and J lost 2; bases outside the gene matches: 4. The CDR3 spans 14 residues. Germline CDR1 MNHNS, CDR2 SASEGT. The CDR3 nucleotides read TGTGCCAGCAGGAGGACAGGCCGCAATCAGCCCCAGCATTTT. Protein sequence: CASRRTGRNQPQHF.

This chain connects TRBV15 to TRBJ2-3; 7 positions match TRBD2. The ends lost 5 bases at V and 4 bases at J; junction bases unmatched: 9. Germline assignment: CDR1 LNHNV and CDR2 YYDKDF (reference sequence). This CDR3 region has 15 residues. CDR3 in DNA: TGTGCCACCAGCGGGGACGGGAGGATCCCAGATACGCAGTATTTT. As protein: CATSGDGRIPDTQYF.

The sample holds a few counts of this clone. This chain connects TRBV30 to TRBJ1-2, with D possibly matching TRBD1 (6 bases). Germline CDR1 is GTSNPN and CDR2 is SVGIG (reference sequence). With 1 base removed from V and 2 bases from J, the gap between germline ends came to 11 bases. The CDR3 is made up of 14 amino acids. In DNA form, the CDR3 reads TGTGCCTGGAGTGCGGGACATGTAAACTATGGCTACACCTTC. Amino acids: CAWSAGHVNYGYTF. Filled out from reference TRBV30 and TRBJ1-2, the complete variable domain reads SQTIHQWPATLVQPVGSPLSLECTVEGTSNPNLYWYRQAAGRGLQLLFYSVGIGQISSEVPQNLSASRPQDRQFILSSKKLLLSDSGFYLCAWSAGHVNYGYTFGSGTRLTVV.

This clone was observed a few times. The rearrangement uses TRBV7-8 and TRBJ2-7, with 8 bases lining up with TRBD1. CDR1 is SGHVS, CDR2 FQNEAQ, per germline. The CDR3 totals 12 residues. Germline trimming cut 5 bases from V and 5 bases from J; bases unmatched to any gene: 2. This chain's CDR3 is CASSAGQDEQYF. CDR3 DNA sequence: TGTGCCAGCAGCGCGGGACAGGACGAGCAGTACTTC.

The rearrangement joins TRBV15 to TRBJ2-4; possibly TRBD2 for D (7 bases). The CDR3 consists of 16 residues. The V end lost 3 bases, the J end lost 0 bases, and 12 bases lay between the germline ends. Germline CDR1 and CDR2: LNHNV and YYDKDF (reference sequence). The CDR3: CATSRRGGIAKNIQYF. The DNA for the CDR3 is TGTGCCACCAGCAGGAGGGGGGGAATAGCCAAAAACATTCAGTACTTC.

V gene TRBV19 combines with J gene TRBJ1-5; D remains unclear. V was shortened by 5 bases and J by 8 bases, with 13 bases between the two germline ends. The CDR3 has 13 amino acids. From germline, CDR1 is LNHDA and CDR2 SQIVND (reference sequence). This CDR3 reads CASSPLVQEPQHF. CDR3 nucleotides: TGTGCCAGTAGTCCATTGGTCCAAGAGCCCCAGCATTTT.

In its sample, this clone was seen a few times. The chain is built from TRBV29-1 and TRBJ2-5; 8 nucleotides align to TRBD1. The V gene end was trimmed by 1 base and the J gene end by 5 bases; junction bases not matched to a gene: 12. CDR1 SQVTM and CDR2 ANQGSEA come from the germline V gene. The CDR3 extends over 16 amino acids. Here the CDR3 reads CSVEARAQGALETQYF. Here the CDR3 DNA reads TGCAGCGTTGAAGCAAGGGCGCAGGGGGCTTTGGAGACCCAGTACTTC.

The chain is built from TRBV25-1 and TRBJ2-5, with 9 bases that match TRBD2. The germline V gene has CDR1 MGHDK and CDR2 SYGVNS. This CDR3 comprises 18 residues. V lost 10 bases and J lost 4; bases outside the gene matches: 22. The CDR3 spells CAIPGGVVAGEVVETQYF. In nucleotides, the CDR3 is TGTGCCATCCCCGGGGGAGTGGTAGCGGGAGAAGTGGTAGAGACCCAGTACTTC.

The gene calls are TRBV5-1 and TRBJ2-1, with TRBD1 as a possible D gene (6 bases). CDR1 is SGHRS, CDR2 YFSETQ, per germline. The ends were cut back, 1 base at V and 4 bases at J, with 12 bases in the middle. This CDR3 has 15 amino acids. The DNA for the CDR3 is TGCGCCAGCAGCTTGCCTGGGACATTTTACAATGAGCAGTTCTTC. Its protein product is CASSLPGTFYNEQFF.

This clone was recorded once. The chain links TRBV30 to TRBJ1-1; TRBD1 aligns across 10 bases. Trimming took 4 bases from V and 7 from J; bases not matched to a gene: 9. This CDR3 region has 14 residues. Per the germline V gene, CDR1 is GTSNPN and CDR2 is SVGIG (reference sequence). The CDR3: CAWTGDRGYGEAFF. CDR3 DNA: TGTGCCTGGACCGGGGACAGGGGCTATGGTGAAGCTTTCTTT. Full variable domain (rest looked up from reference TRBV30 and TRBJ1-1): SQTIHQWPATLVQPVGSPLSLECTVEGTSNPNLYWYRQAAGRGLQLLFYSVGIGQISSEVPQNLSASRPQDRQFILSSKKLLLSDSGFYLCAWTGDRGYGEAFFGQGTRLTVV.

This clone was observed a handful of times. CDR3 residues: CAWTAGLYYNEQFF. The CDR3 DNA reads TGTGCCTGGACAGCTGGACTATACTACAATGAGCAGTTCTTC. The chain has TRBV30 and TRBJ2-1; D is perhaps TRBD2 (6 bases). CDR3 length: 14 amino acids. Trimming removed 4 bases at V and 3 bases at J, with 13 bases between. Germline assignment: CDR1 GTSNPN and CDR2 SVGIG (reference sequence). Looking up the rest from reference TRBV30 and TRBJ2-1 gives the full variable domain: SQTIHQWPATLVQPVGSPLSLECTVEGTSNPNLYWYRQAAGRGLQLLFYSVGIGQISSEVPQNLSASRPQDRQFILSSKKLLLSDSGFYLCAWTAGLYYNEQFFGPGTRLTVL.

This chain's CDR3 is CASSLGFQGESTDTQYF. The CDR3 bases are TGTGCCAGCAGCTTAGGTTTTCAGGGTGAGAGCACAGATACGCAGTATTTT. This sequence joins TRBV7-9 and TRBJ2-3; TRBD1 might be the D (5 bases). Looked up from germline, CDR1 is SEHNR and CDR2 is FQNEAQ (reference sequence). The CDR3 totals 17 residues. The V end lost 1 base, the J end lost 0 bases, and 14 bases lay between the germline ends.

This chain links TRBV5-8 with TRBJ2-5, with 9 bases matching TRBD2. The junction had 5 bases not matched to a gene; V was cut back by 1 base and J by 4 bases. The CDR3 runs 15 residues. The germline V gene has CDR1 SGHTS and CDR2 YDEGEE. The CDR3 DNA reads TGTGCCAGCAGCTTGTTTTCACTAGCGGGAGAGACCCAGTACTTC. Amino acids: CASSLFSLAGETQYF.

This clone has a handful of counts. The rearrangement joins TRBV11-2 to TRBJ2-3, with TRBD2 as a possible D gene (6 bases). Germline assignment: CDR1 SGHAT and CDR2 FQNNGV. Between the trimmed V and J ends, which lost 4 bases and 4 bases, there was a span of 9 bases. The CDR3 covers 13 residues. CDR3 loop: CASSSGDSDTQYF. CDR3 sequence (DNA): TGTGCCAGCAGCTCGGGGGATTCAGATACGCAGTATTTT. Looking up the rest from reference TRBV11-2 and TRBJ2-3 gives the full variable domain: EAGVAQSPRYKIIEKRQSVAFWCNPISGHATLYWYQQILGQGPKLLIQFQNNGVVDDSQLPKDRFSAERLKGVDSTLKIQPAKLEDSAVYLCASSSGDSDTQYFGPGTRLTVL.